This T cell receptor (beta chain) was sequenced for a study of blood T cell repertoires in COVID-19. The data were produced by immunoSEQ multiplex PCR, yet TCRdb's version contains in-frame clones alone and is incomplete. The sample shows 200,000 to 300,000 clones, 65% to 90% of them seen only once. The CDR3 is 14 amino acids. Trimming cost V 0 bases and J 9 bases, with 9 bases left between them. The V gene's germline CDR1 is MRHNA and CDR2 SNTAGT. This clonotype was sampled from a man aged 30-40 years with active or convalescent COVID-19. Sequences were obtained from peripheral blood. The V and J genes are TRBV6-4 and TRBJ1-6; TRBD1 is a possible D gene (5 bases). The CDR3 reads CASSDSAGGSPLHF. In nucleotides, the CDR3 is TGTGCCAGCAGTGACTCGGCCGGGGGTTCACCCCTCCACTTT.